This T cell receptor (beta chain) comes out of a study of T-cell memory formation after mild COVID-19. Study as a whole: TCR clustering was largely donor specific.

In its sample, this clonotype was seen many times. What it binds is not known. Study results and limitations: Shrinking CD4+ clones resided mostly in CM and EM, and CD8+ ones in EMRA. The appearance of some responding clones in pre-infection memory suggested that cross-reactive memory joined. From day 15 to 85, contracting clones were balanced between CD4 and CD8, whereas later expanders leaned toward CD4+.

TCRdb used MiXCR to reprocess the 5' RACE reads, holding one entry per CDR3 protein. The sample contains approximately 100,000 distinct CDR3 sequences, over 8.5% of which appear only once. The CDR3 covers 13 residues. Trimming stripped 4 bases from V and 2 bases from J, with 10 bases between. Germline values: CDR1 SGHRS, CDR2 YFSETQ. Sequenced input: PBMCs or a T cell subset sorted from them (not recorded which). The receptor was derived from a man aged 18 to 29 who had mild COVID-19 (a few samples of this study predate the infection). Cell type and time point are not known. This chain joins TRBV5-1 and TRBJ2-7; the D gene is possibly TRBD1 (6 bases). Written as DNA, the CDR3 is TGCGCCAGCAGCGAGGGACAAACCTACGAGCAGTACTTC. It specifies CASSEGQTYEQYF.